A single sample gave rise to the 2 T cell receptor beta chains below, sequenced in a study of T-cell reconstitution after alpha-beta-depleted transplantation in children. Unique molecular identifiers were used in preparing the TCRbeta library. MiXCR, run by TCRdb on the PCR reads, gives a single entry per CDR3 protein. The sample records a few hundred thousand distinct CDR3 sequences, 43% being singletons. The sample in question was PBMCs, obtained before TCRalphabeta/CD19-depleted stem cell transplant. These receptors all stem from a girl aged 2 to 9 with aplastic anemia, due to receive a stem cell transplant.

This clonotype was picked up many times. V usage is TRBV12-3 or TRBV12-4 and J usage is TRBJ1-3; D gene unclear. The CDR3 has 13 amino acids. V lost 6 bases to trimming and J lost 3 bases, with 9 bases between them. In nucleotides, the CDR3 is TGTGCCAGCAGCTTTAGACTTGGAAACACCATATATTTT. It translates to CASSFRLGNTIYF.

The genes are TRBV20-1 and TRBJ2-3, with 11 bases aligning to TRBD2. The CDR3 consists of 15 residues. The germline V gene has CDR1 DFQATT and CDR2 SNEGSKA (reference sequence). V shed 6 bases and J 2 bases; nucleotides not matched to a gene: 7. The CDR3, as DNA: TGCAGTGCCCGTAGCGGGGGGGAGATCACAGATACGCAGTATTTT. Protein: CSARSGGEITDTQYF.